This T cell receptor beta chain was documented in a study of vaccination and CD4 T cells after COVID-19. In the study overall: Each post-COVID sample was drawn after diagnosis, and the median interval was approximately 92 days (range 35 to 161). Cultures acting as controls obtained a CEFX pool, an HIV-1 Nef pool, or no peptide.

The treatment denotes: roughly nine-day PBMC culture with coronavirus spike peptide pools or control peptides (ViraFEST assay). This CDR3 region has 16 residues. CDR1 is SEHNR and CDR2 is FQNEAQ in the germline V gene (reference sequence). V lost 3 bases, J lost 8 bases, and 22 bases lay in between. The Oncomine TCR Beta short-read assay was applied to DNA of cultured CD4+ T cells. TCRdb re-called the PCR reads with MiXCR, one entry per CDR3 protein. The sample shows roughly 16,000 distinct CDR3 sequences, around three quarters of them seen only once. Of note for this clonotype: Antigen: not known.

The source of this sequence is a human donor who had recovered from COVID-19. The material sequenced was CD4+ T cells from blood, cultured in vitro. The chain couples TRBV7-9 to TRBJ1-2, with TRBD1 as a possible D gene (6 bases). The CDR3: CASSFSFQRQGGGYTF. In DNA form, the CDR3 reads TGTGCCAGCAGCTTTAGTTTCCAGCGCCAAGGGGGAGGCTACACCTTC.